The 4 T cell receptor beta chains given below trace back to one sample, sequenced in a study of control samples from healthy donors and cancer patients. Profiled with immunoSEQ multiplex PCR; TCRdb holds only in-frame clones, not every one. The sample comprises about 89,000 clones, 85% of which are singletons, and approximately 2.1% rests with the top ten. The sequencing input was blood. These receptors were taken from a woman between 40 and 50 years old in good health.

This chain joins TRBV2 and TRBJ2-5, with D possibly being TRBD1 (6 bases). Looked up from germline, CDR1 is SNHLY and CDR2 is FYNNEI. V was pared by 5 bases and J by 4 bases, with 8 bases between. The CDR3 sequence is 12 residues long. The DNA of the CDR3 is TGTGCCAGCAGTCTACAGGGAGAGACCCAGTACTTC. It codes for CASSLQGETQYF.

The rearrangement joins TRBV3-1 (or the pseudogene TRBV3-2) to TRBJ2-3; TRBD2 matches 11 bases. Looked up from germline, CDR1 is LGHDT and CDR2 is YNNKEL (reference sequence). CDR3 length equals 16 residues. V was clipped by 4 bases and J by 3 bases; unmatched bases: 6. The CDR3 is CASSPWVAGGTDTQYF. The CDR3 coding sequence is TGTGCCAGCAGCCCTTGGGTAGCGGGGGGGACAGATACGCAGTATTTT.

The V call is TRBV18, the J call TRBJ2-3; 8 bases agree with TRBD1. V was pared by 3 bases and J by 6 bases, with 5 bases of the junction left unmatched. CDR3 length: 14 amino acids. CDR1 and CDR2 (germline): KGHSH, LQKENI. The CDR3 loop is CASSPNRGRDTQYF. CDR3 sequence (DNA): TGTGCCAGCTCACCGAACAGGGGGAGGGATACGCAGTATTTT.

The chain links TRBV19 to TRBJ2-1; 9 bases are a match to TRBD1. The CDR3 extends over 14 amino acids. The germline V gene encodes CDR1 LNHDA and CDR2 SQIVND (reference sequence). V lost 5 bases to trimming and J lost 7 bases; unmatched junction nucleotides: 6. As DNA, the CDR3 is TGTGCCAGTAGTCCCGGGACAGGGAATAATGAGCAGTTCTTC. It is translated as CASSPGTGNNEQFF.